One and the same sample provided the 18 T cell receptor beta chains below, sequenced in a study of shared T cell receptors in the human thymus. Only in-frame clones appear in the TCRdb table, and some are missing; sequencing was by immunoSEQ multiplex PCR. The sample holds some 700,000 clones, approximately 85% seen once. This sample also belongs to another study, concerning human thymus T cells.

Input material: thymocytes. The receptors were gathered from a girl younger than two with a congenital heart defect.

The chain has TRBV15 and TRBJ1-1; possible D gene TRBD1, 5 bases. Trimming cost V 2 bases and J 6 bases, with 19 bases left between them. The germline CDR1 and CDR2 sequences are LNHNV and YYDKDF (reference sequence). The CDR3 is 16 amino acids. CDR3 loop: CATSRTWTYPVPEAFF. For the CDR3, the DNA is TGTGCCACCAGCAGAACGTGGACATACCCGGTCCCTGAAGCTTTCTTT.

The chain employs TRBV10-3 and TRBJ2-7, with D possibly being TRBD2 (5 bases). There are 16 residues in the CDR3. The germline V gene has CDR1 ENHRY and CDR2 SYGVKD. Trimming took off 3 bases at V and 0 bases at J, with 15 bases between the two ends. CDR3 region: CAISDLRTSSSYEQYF. The DNA for the CDR3 is TGTGCCATCAGTGATCTCCGGACTTCGAGCTCCTACGAGCAGTACTTC.

This chain connects TRBV5-1 to TRBJ1-2, with 7 nucleotides matching TRBD1. V dropped 3 bases and J dropped 4; count of bases not matched to a gene: 15. The CDR3 runs to 17 residues. Germline V gene sequence: CDR1 SGHRS, CDR2 YFSETQ. Here the CDR3 DNA reads TGCGCCAGCAGCTCTGAACCCGGGACAGATATTCTCTATGGCTACACCTTC. Translated, it gives CASSSEPGTDILYGYTF.

The chain is built from TRBV10-3 and TRBJ2-3; maybe TRBD1 (5 bases). Trimming removed 7 bases from V and 0 bases from J, with 14 bases in between. The V gene's germline CDR1 is ENHRY and CDR2 SYGVKD. The CDR3 runs to 15 residues. CDR3 in DNA: TGTGCCATCAATATAGGGGCATCTAGCACAGATACGCAGTATTTT. Translation gives CAINIGASSTDTQYF.

The chain employs TRBV15 and TRBJ1-2, with TRBD1 matching over 7 bases. The CDR3 sequence is 15 residues long. With 4 bases clipped from V and 6 bases from J, the junction kept 11 bases outside the gene matches. CDR1 is LNHNV, CDR2 YYDKDF, per germline (reference sequence). Here the CDR3 DNA reads TGTGCCACCAGCATTTCCCGGGAAGGGGGCAATGGCTACACCTTC. Translated, it gives CATSISREGGNGYTF.

This rearrangement joins TRBV5-1 to TRBJ2-1, with 13 bases aligning to TRBD2. V was pared by 0 bases and J by 2 bases, with 5 bases of the junction left unmatched. CDR3 length: 18 amino acids. CDR1 SGHRS and CDR2 YFSETQ come from the germline V gene. CDR3 sequence: CASSLGLAGGNPYNEQFF. Written as DNA, the CDR3 is TGCGCCAGCAGCTTGGGACTAGCGGGGGGTAACCCCTACAATGAGCAGTTCTTC.

This clone was observed a single time. J is TRBJ1-5 and V is TRBV7-9; 7 nucleotides agree with TRBD1. CDR1 is SEHNR, CDR2 FQNEAQ, per germline (reference sequence). The ends lost 7 bases at V and 9 bases at J; junction bases unmatched: 12. The CDR3 consists of 14 residues. CDR3 sequence: CASTPGTALRPQHF. CDR3 bases: TGTGCCAGCACCCCGGGGACAGCCCTTCGGCCCCAGCATTTT.

The V and J genes are TRBV7-6 and TRBJ1-4; D may be TRBD1 (6 bases). The CDR3 is 15 residues long. Germline lookup yields CDR1 SGHVS and CDR2 FNYEAQ. Trimming took 3 bases from V and 5 from J, leaving 13 bases between them. This chain's CDR3 is CASSFRQVGNEKLFF. The CDR3 DNA reads TGTGCCAGCAGCTTTAGACAGGTCGGGAATGAAAAACTGTTTTTT. The complete variable domain, with remaining parts taken from reference TRBV7-6 and TRBJ1-4, reads GAGVSQSPRYKVTKRGQDVALRCDPISGHVSLYWYRQALGQGPEFLTYFNYEAQQDKSGLPNDRFSAERPEGSISTLTIQRTEQRDSAMYRCASSFRQVGNEKLFFGSGTQLSVL.

J is TRBJ1-2 and V is TRBV5-8; tentative D call: TRBD1 (5 bases). Germline CDR1 reads SGHTS; CDR2 reads YDEGEE. The CDR3 runs to 17 residues. Between the trimmed V and J ends, which lost 1 base and 8 bases, there was a span of 24 bases. CDR3 bases: TGTGCCAGCAGCTTGTCCACCCCACCCCCGGGGGAAGAGGGCTACACCTTC. It encodes CASSLSTPPPGEEGYTF.

For the CDR3, the DNA is TGTGCCAGCAGCGCGGGGGTGGACAGGGAGGGCGAGCAGTACTTC. Encoded protein: CASSAGVDREGEQYF. The chain carries TRBV9 and TRBJ2-7; maybe TRBD1 (8 bases). CDR3 length: 15 residues. The germline V gene encodes CDR1 SGDLS and CDR2 YYNGEE. V lost 3 bases and J 6 bases, leaving 19 bases between the germline ends.

The chain combines TRBV2 with TRBJ2-4, with TRBD1 matching over 9 bases. Germline assignment: CDR1 SNHLY and CDR2 FYNNEI. V dropped 8 bases and J dropped 1; count of bases not matched to a gene: 0. This CDR3 comprises 13 residues. CDR3 coding DNA: TGTGCCAGCGGACAGGGGGCCAAAAACATTCAGTACTTC. It yields the protein CASGQGAKNIQYF.

V is TRBV28 and J is TRBJ2-7; maybe TRBD2 (7 bases). The CDR3 totals 19 residues. V shed 4 bases and J shed 5 bases, with 30 bases lying between them. Germline V lookup: CDR1 MDHEN, CDR2 SYDVKM. CDR3: CASSSEKGIPGGAVDEQYF. The DNA for the CDR3 is TGTGCCAGCAGTTCGGAAAAGGGGATCCCGGGGGGCGCCGTGGACGAGCAGTACTTC.

This clone was recorded only once. The chain links TRBV19 to TRBJ1-5; 10 bases map to TRBD1. CDR1 LNHDA and CDR2 SQIVND come from the germline V gene (reference sequence). V lost 5 bases, J lost 7 bases, and 20 bases stayed unmatched. This CDR3 has 19 residues. DNA of the CDR3: TGTGCCAGTAGTCCACTGGGGGACAGGGGAAGAGGAGGTAAGCAGCCCCAGCATTTT. Its translation: CASSPLGDRGRGGKQPQHF.

The chain recombines TRBV4-1 with TRBJ1-2, with TRBD1 matching 8 bases. V shed 5 bases and J 9 bases; nucleotides not matched to a gene: 8. CDR3 length equals 13 residues. Germline CDR1 is MGHRA and CDR2 is YSYEKL. DNA for the CDR3: TGCGCCAGCAGCTCGCGGACAGGGATGAGCTACACCTTC. Its protein product is CASSSRTGMSYTF.

The chain recombines TRBV27 with TRBJ2-7, with TRBD2 matching 11 bases. This CDR3 is 16 amino acids long. Germline-derived CDR1 and CDR2 are MNHEY and SMNVEV (reference sequence). The V segment lost 4 bases and the J segment 0 bases; nucleotides outside the gene matches: 5. The CDR3: CASSSGTSGGSYEQYF. In DNA form, the CDR3 reads TGTGCCAGCAGTTCGGGGACTAGCGGAGGCTCCTACGAGCAGTACTTC.

The chain couples TRBV4-1 to TRBJ1-2; 7 nucleotides agree with TRBD1. Germline V gene data show CDR1 as MGHRA and CDR2 as YSYEKL. Trimming at V came to 3 bases and at J to 6 bases, leaving 13 bases not matched to a gene. The length of the CDR3 is 16 residues. The CDR3 spells CASSQLRRTGQNGYTF. Here the CDR3 DNA reads TGCGCCAGCAGCCAGCTACGGAGAACGGGACAGAATGGCTACACCTTC.

The chain joins TRBV5-4 to TRBJ1-1; D remains ambiguous. The V gene's germline CDR1 is SGHNT and CDR2 YYREEE (reference sequence). The ends were cut back, 4 bases at V and 1 base at J, with 11 bases in the middle. CDR3 length: 14 residues. CDR3 nucleotides: TGTGCCAGCAGCCCCGGAGGTGGGAACACTGAAGCTTTCTTT. Its translation: CASSPGGGNTEAFF.

V is TRBV9 and J is TRBJ1-1; D call uncertain. Germline V gene data show CDR1 as SGDLS and CDR2 as YYNGEE. Between the trimmed V and J ends, which lost 3 bases and 3 bases, there was a span of 18 bases. CDR3 size: 16 residues. CDR3 amino acids: CASSGYRGSGYTEAFF. The CDR3 DNA sequence: TGTGCCAGCAGCGGGTATCGGGGTAGTGGATACACTGAAGCTTTCTTT.